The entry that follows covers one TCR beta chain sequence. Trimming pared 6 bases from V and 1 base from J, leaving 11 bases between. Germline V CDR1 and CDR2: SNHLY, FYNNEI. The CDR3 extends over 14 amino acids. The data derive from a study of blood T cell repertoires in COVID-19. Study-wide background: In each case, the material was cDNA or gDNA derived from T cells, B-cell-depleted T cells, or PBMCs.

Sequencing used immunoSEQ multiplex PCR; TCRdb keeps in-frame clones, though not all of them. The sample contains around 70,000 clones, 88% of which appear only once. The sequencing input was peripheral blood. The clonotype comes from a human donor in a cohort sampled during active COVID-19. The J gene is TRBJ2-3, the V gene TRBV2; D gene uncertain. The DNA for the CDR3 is TGTGCCAGCAGGAACCCTTCAGGCACAGATACGCAGTATTTT. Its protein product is CASRNPSGTDTQYF.